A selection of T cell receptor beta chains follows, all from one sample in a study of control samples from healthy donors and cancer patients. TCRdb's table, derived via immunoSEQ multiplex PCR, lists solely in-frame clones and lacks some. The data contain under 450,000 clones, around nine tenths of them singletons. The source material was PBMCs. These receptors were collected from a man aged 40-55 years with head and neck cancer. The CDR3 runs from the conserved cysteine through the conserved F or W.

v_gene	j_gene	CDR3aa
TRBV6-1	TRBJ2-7	CASSSTVYGYEQYF
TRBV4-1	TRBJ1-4	CASSQDWGRRGRGNEKLFF
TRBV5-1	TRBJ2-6	CASSAGGTGANVLTF
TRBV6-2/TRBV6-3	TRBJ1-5	CASSPRDQPQHF
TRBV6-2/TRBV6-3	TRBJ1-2	CASSPTVYDNYGYTF
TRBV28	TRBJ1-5	CASSLEGEGNQPQHF
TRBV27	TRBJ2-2	CASSTPTFTGELFF
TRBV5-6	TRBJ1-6	CASSVGRGNSPLHF
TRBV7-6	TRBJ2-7	CASSLETAGGSLYEQYF
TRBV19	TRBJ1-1	CASSPTTGPNTEAFF
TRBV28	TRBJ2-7	CASSPPTGAPYEQYF
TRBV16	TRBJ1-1	CASSQGLTEAFF
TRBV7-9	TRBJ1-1	CASRHITDTLGTEAFF
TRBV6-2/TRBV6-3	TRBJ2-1	CASSLSGGNNEQFF
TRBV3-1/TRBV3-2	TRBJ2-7	CASSGQGHLYEQYF
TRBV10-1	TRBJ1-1	CASSRGNTEAFF
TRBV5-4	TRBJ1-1	CASSFALNTEAFF
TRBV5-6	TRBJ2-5	CASSFMETQYF
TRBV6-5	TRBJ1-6	CASSYSAGKSPLHF
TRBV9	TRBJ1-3	CASSGRDRGTGGNTIYF
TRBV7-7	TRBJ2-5	CASSLEGLGEETQYF
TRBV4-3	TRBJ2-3	CASSLRAGGPPDTQYF
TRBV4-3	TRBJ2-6	CASSQDRTGFSGANVLTF
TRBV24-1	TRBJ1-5	CATSGKGGGNQPQHF
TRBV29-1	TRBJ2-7	CSDILAEAYF
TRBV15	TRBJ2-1	CATSRTGGGSYNEQFF
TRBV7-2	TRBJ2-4	CASSVQGAAKNIQYF
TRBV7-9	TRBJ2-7	CASTLGRRTYEQYF
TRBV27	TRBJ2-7	CASSPETGSNAYEQYF
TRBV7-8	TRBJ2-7	CASSFGQGRQREAHYEQYF
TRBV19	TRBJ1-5	CASTRDQGFNQPQHF
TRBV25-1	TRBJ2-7	CASSVLGGYEQYF
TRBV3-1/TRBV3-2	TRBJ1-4	CASSRRQGNEKLFF
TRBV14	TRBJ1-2	CASSQDVNYGYTF
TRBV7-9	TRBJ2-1	CASSSPGSSYNEQFF
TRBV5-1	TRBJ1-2	CASSLESPYGYTF
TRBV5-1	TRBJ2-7	CASRTSREQYF
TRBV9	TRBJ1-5	CASSVAGGGQPQHF
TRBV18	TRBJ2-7	CASSPGQGVGSYEQYF
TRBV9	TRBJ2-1	CASSVAGASSYNEQFF
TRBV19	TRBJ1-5	CASSMGGPGGNQPQHF
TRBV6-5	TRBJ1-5	CASSLTGTVNQPQHF
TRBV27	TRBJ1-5	CASSSWDSSGNQPQHF
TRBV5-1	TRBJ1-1	CASTGPGGDEAFF
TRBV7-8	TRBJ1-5	CASTPWDSGYSNQPQHF
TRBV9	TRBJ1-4	CASSGGTGAANEKLFF
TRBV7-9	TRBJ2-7	CASSSGGEYEQYF
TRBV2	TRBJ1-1	CASIPGHLYFGAFF
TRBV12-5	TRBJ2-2	CASGLETGELFF
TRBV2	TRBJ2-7	CASSENGRNSYEQYF
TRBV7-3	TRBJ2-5	CASSPGQGAETQYF
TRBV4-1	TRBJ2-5	CASSQDRGGETQYF
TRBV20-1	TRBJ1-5	CSASGIGGTHQPQHF
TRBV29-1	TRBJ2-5	CSVDRRGKETQYF
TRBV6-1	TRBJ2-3	CASSALQGTSTDTQYF